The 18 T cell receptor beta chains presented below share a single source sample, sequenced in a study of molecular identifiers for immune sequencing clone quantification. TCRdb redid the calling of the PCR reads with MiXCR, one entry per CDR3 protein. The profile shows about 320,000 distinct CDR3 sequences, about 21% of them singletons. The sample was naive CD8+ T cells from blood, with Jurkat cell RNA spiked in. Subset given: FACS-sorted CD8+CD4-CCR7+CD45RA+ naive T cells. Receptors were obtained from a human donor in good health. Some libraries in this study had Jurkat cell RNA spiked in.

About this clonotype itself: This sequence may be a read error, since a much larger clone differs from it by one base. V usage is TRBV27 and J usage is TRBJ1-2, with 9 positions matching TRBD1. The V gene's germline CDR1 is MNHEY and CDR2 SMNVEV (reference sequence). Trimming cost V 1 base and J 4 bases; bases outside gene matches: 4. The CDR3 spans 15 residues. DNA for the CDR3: TGTGCCAGCAGTTTATACAGGGGGCTAAGCTATGGCTACACCTTC. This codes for CASSLYRGLSYGYTF.

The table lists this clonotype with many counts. The CDR3 sequence: CASSYEGGTDTQYF. CDR3 in DNA: TGTGCCAGCAGTTACGAAGGCGGCACAGATACGCAGTATTTT. The chain is built from TRBV6-6 and TRBJ2-3; no firm D call. CDR1 and CDR2 from the germline V gene are MNHNY and SVGAGI (reference sequence). This CDR3 is 14 amino acids long. The V gene lost 2 bases and the J gene lost 1 base, with 7 bases spanning the gap.

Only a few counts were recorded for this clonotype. The CDR3 here is CASSKDPPAGGEVEQYF. The CDR3 nucleotides are TGTGCCAGCAGCAAAGACCCCCCGGCCGGGGGTGAGGTCGAGCAGTACTTC. The chain carries TRBV21-1 and TRBJ2-7; TRBD1, as called in the table, went unchecked against the DNA. TRBV21-1 is an annotated pseudogene. CDR3 length equals 17 residues.

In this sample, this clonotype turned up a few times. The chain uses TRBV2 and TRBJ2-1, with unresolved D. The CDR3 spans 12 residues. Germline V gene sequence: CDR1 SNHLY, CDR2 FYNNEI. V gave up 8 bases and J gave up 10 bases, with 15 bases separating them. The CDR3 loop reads CASGPVGLEQFF. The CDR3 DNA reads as TGTGCCAGCGGGCCGGTGGGCTTGGAGCAGTTCTTC.

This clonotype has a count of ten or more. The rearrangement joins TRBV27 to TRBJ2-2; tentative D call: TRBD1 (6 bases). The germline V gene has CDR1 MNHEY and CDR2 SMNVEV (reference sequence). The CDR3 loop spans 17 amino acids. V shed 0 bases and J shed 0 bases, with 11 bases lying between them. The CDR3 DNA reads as TGTGCCAGCAGTTTATCTGGACAGAACGCGAACACCGGGGAGCTGTTTTTT. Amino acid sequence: CASSLSGQNANTGELFF.

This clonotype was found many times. DNA for the CDR3: TGTGCCAGCAGATCCCCTGGCAGGGGGCAATCATTGAACACTGAAGCTTTCTTT. Its translation is CASRSPGRGQSLNTEAFF. The gene calls are TRBV7-9 and TRBJ1-1, with 8 bases matching TRBD1. CDR1 is SEHNR, CDR2 FQNEAQ, per germline (reference sequence). The CDR3 runs to 18 residues. Trimming at V came to 6 bases and at J to 0 bases, leaving 15 bases not matched to a gene. Full variable domain (remainder filled in from reference TRBV7-9 and TRBJ1-1): DTGVSQNPRHKITKRGQNVTFRCDPISEHNRLYWYRQTLGQGPEFLTYFQNEAQLEKSRLLSDRFSAERPKGSFSTLEIQRTEQGDSAMYLCASRSPGRGQSLNTEAFFGQGTRLTVV.

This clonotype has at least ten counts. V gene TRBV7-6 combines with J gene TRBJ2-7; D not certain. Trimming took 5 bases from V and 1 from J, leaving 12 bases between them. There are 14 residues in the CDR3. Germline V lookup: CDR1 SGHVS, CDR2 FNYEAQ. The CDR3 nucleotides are TGTGCCAGCAGCGCCGTGTTGGGGTCCTACGAGCAGTACTTC. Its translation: CASSAVLGSYEQYF. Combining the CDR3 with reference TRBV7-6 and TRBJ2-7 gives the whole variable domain GAGVSQSPRYKVTKRGQDVALRCDPISGHVSLYWYRQALGQGPEFLTYFNYEAQQDKSGLPNDRFSAERPEGSISTLTIQRTEQRDSAMYRCASSAVLGSYEQYFGPGTRLTVT.

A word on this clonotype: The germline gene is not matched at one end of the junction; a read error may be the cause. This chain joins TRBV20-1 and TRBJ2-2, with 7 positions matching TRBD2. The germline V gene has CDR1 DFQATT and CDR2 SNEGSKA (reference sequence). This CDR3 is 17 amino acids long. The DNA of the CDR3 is TGCAGTGCTAGAGTTGGTATGGGGGGGTCGGACACCGGGGAGCTGGTTTTT. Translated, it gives CSARVGMGGSDTGELVF.

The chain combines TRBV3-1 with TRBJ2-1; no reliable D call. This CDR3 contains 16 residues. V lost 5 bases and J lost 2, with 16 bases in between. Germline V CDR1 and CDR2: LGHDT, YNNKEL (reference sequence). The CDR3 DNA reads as TGTGCCAGCAGCTCGCAAACCCTACCAGCCTACAATGAGCAGTTCTTC. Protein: CASSSQTLPAYNEQFF.

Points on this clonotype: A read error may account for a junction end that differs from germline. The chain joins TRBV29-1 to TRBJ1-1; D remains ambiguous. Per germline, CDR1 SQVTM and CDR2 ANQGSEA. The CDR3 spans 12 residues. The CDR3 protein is CSVQSMSTEVLF. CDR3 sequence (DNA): TGCAGCGTTCAAAGCATGAGCACTGAAGTTCTCTTT.

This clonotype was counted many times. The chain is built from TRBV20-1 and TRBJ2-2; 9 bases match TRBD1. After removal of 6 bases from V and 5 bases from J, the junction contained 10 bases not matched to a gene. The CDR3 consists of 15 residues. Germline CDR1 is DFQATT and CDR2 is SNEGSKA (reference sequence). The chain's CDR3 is CSAAPDRGPTGELFF. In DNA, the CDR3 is TGCAGTGCGGCCCCGGACAGGGGTCCTACCGGGGAGCTGTTTTTT.

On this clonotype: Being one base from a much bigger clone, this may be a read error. CDR3 coding DNA: TGTGCCAGCAGACAAGTCCTCGAGAACACTGAAGCTTTCTTT. Its protein product is CASRQVLENTEAFF. The chain has TRBV3-1 and TRBJ1-1; no reliable D call. The CDR3 extends over 14 amino acids. CDR1 is LGHDT, CDR2 YNNKEL, per germline (reference sequence).

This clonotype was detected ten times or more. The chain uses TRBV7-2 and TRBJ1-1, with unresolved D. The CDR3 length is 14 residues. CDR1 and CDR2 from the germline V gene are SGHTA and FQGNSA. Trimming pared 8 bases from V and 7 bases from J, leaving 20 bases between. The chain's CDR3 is CASSTFGPPYEAFF. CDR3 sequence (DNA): TGTGCCAGCTCCACCTTCGGACCGCCGTATGAAGCTTTCTTT.

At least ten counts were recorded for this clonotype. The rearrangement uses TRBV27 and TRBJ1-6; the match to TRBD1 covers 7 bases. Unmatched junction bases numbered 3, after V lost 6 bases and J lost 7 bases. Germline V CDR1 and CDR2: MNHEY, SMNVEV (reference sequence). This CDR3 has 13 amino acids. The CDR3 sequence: CASSRDSNSPLHF. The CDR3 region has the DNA TGTGCCAGCAGCCGGGACAGCAATTCACCCCTCCACTTT.

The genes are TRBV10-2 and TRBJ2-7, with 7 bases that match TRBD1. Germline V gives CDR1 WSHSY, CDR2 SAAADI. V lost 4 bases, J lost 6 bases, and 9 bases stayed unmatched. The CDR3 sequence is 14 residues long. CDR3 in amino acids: CASSAGQVLPEQYF. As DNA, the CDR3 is TGCGCCAGCAGTGCAGGACAGGTACTCCCCGAGCAGTACTTC.

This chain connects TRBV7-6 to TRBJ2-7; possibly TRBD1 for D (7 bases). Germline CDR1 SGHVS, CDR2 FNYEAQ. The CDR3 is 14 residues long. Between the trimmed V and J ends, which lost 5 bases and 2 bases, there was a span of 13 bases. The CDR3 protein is CASSRDSGPYEQYF. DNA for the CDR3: TGTGCCAGCAGCCGGGACAGCGGGCCCTACGAGCAGTACTTC.

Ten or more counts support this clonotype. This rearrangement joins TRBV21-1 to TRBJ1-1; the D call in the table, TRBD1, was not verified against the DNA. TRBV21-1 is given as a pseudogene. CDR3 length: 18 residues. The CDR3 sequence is CASSKGAGQGLRGTEAFF. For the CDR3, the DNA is TGTGCCAGCAGCAAGGGGGCCGGACAGGGGCTACGCGGTACTGAAGCTTTCTTT.

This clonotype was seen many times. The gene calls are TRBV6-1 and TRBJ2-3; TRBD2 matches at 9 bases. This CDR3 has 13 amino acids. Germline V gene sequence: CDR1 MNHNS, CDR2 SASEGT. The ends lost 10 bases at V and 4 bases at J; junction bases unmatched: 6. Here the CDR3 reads CAMSAGGADTQYF. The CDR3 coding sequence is TGTGCCATGTCCGCGGGAGGGGCAGATACGCAGTATTTT.